This T cell receptor beta chain originates from a study of T cells of healthy individuals. V lost 5 bases and J lost 3, with 22 bases in between. The CDR3 is 17 amino acids. Germline V gene sequence: CDR1 MNHEY, CDR2 SVGEGT. In its sample, this clonotype is large. TCRdb ran MiXCR on the 5' RACE reads and lists one entry per CDR3 protein. The data contain 65,000 to 90,000 distinct CDR3 sequences, approximately 5.4% of them seen just once; the ten biggest clones take up 7.5% to 9.5%. The V gene is TRBV6-2 or TRBV6-3, the J gene TRBJ1-1; no clear D gene. The origin of this receptor is a female donor in good health. CDR3 bases: TGTGCCAGCAGTCCCCTAGTAAAAGCCGGATCGGACACTGAAGCTTTCTTT. Translation gives CASSPLVKAGSDTEAFF.